This note documents a single T cell receptor beta chain sequence. The antigen remains undetermined. This sample is part of a study of graft-versus-host responses after intestinal transplantation. Background on the study: Transplant types were multivisceral, liver-intestinal, or isolated intestinal. Recipients were all induced with anti-thymocyte globulin, then given tacrolimus and steroids for 2 to 4 years. Study-wide points: Clonal ratios of graft-versus-host to host-versus-graft in allografts were high for patients exhibiting graft-donor T cell macrochimerism. Recipient marrow contained GvH clones, some of which appeared first in ileum or blood.

TCRdb keeps only in-frame clones here, not all; method: immunoSEQ multiplex PCR. The data contain 80,000 to 85,000 clones, 91% of them singletons. The CDR3 consists of 15 residues. Trimming removed 5 bases from V and 13 bases from J; junction bases left unmatched: 19. In germline, CDR1 is GTSNPN, CDR2 SVGIG (reference sequence). This chain links TRBV30 with TRBJ1-2; 10 nucleotides line up with TRBD1. The source is a human donor who received an intestinal transplant. The sequenced sample was unstimulated CD4+ T cells sorted from spleen or lymph node cells, obtained before intestinal transplant. The CDR3 spells CAWCGKRPGQGRCTF. The CDR3 DNA reads TGTGCCTGGTGTGGCAAACGTCCGGGACAGGGGAGATGCACCTTC.